This T cell receptor beta chain appears in the sequencing data of a study of CD8 T cells in ankylosing spondylitis. TCRdb passed the 5' RACE reads through MiXCR, listing each CDR3 protein once. Of about 240,000 distinct CDR3 sequences detected, about 10% appear once; the ten largest clones hold less than 7%. Study findings and constraints: The study identified a TCR beta motif of several highly homologous variants that appeared characteristic of ankylosing spondylitis blood.

The table lists this clonotype with many counts. Its antigen is as yet unknown. Trimming took off 6 bases at V and 3 bases at J, with 9 bases between the two ends. Germline assignment: CDR1 MNHNY and CDR2 SVGAGI (reference sequence). The CDR3 spans 13 residues. The source material was blood, either unsorted or a sorted T cell fraction (not recorded which). The receptor was derived from a male donor with ankylosing spondylitis or in good health (not recorded which). The chain recombines TRBV6-6 with TRBJ2-1, with a possible D match to TRBD2 (6 bases). The CDR3 sequence: CASSASDYNEQFF. CDR3 DNA: TGTGCCAGCAGCGCTAGCGACTACAATGAGCAGTTCTTC.